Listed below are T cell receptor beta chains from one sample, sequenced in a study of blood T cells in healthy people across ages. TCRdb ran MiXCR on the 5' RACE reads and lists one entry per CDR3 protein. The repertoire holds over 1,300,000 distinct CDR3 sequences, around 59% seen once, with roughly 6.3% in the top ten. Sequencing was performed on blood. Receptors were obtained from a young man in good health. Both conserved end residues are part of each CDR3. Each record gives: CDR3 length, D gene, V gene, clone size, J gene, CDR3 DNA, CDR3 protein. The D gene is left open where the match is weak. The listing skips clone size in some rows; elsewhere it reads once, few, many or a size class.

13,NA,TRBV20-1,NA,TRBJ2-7,TGCAGTGCTAGAGCGGGAAACGGTTACGAGCAGTACTTC,CSARAGNGYEQYF
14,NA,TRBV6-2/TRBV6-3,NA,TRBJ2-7,TGTGCCAGCAGACGCACAGGGAGCCGCGGCGAGCAGTACTTC,CASRRTGSRGEQYF
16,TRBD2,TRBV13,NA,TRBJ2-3,TGTGCCAGCAGCTCCCTAGCGGTCACTAGCACAGATACGCAGTATTTT,CASSSLAVTSTDTQYF
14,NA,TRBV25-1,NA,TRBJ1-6,TGTGCCAGCAGTGATGGGGGTGGCAATTCACCCCTCCACTTT,CASSDGGGNSPLHF
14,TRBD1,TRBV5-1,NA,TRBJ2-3,TGTGCCAGCAGCTTGGGGACAGTCACAGATACGCAGTATTTT,CASSLGTVTDTQYF
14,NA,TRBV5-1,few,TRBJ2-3,TGCGCCAGCAGCACAGACAGTCCCACAGATACGCAGTATTTT,CASSTDSPTDTQYF
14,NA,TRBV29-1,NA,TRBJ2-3,TGCAGCGTTCTCGGGGGGACACGCACAGATACGCAGTATTTT,CSVLGGTRTDTQYF
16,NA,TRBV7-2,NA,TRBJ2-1,TGTGCCAGCAGCCTAAAAGCCAGCGGCATATACAATGAGCAGTTCTTC,CASSLKASGIYNEQFF
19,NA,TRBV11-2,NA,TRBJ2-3,TGTGCCAGCAGCTCCCTTAGAGTTGACCGTCATAGGGCCGCAGATACGCAGTATTTT,CASSSLRVDRHRAADTQYF
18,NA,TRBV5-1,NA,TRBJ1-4,TGCGCCAGCAGCTTGGATCGCCCTGGAGGAGGCTTTAATGAAAAACTGTTTTTT,CASSLDRPGGGFNEKLFF
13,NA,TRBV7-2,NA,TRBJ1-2,TGTGCCAGCAGCGTCGGGGAGGGGAATGGCTACACCTTC,CASSVGEGNGYTF
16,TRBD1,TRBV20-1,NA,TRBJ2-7,TGCAGTGCTAGAGATGGAGACAGGGCGCCAAGGTACGAGCAGTACTTC,CSARDGDRAPRYEQYF
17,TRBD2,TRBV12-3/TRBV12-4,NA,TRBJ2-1,TGTGCCAGCAGTCCGATCGGGACTAGCGGGAGAGAGCTTGAGCAGTTCTTC,CASSPIGTSGRELEQFF
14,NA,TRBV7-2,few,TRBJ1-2,TGTGCCAGCAGCGACCGCAGGGCGGCTTATGGCTACACCTTC,CASSDRRAAYGYTF
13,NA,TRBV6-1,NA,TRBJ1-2,TGTGCCAGAAACGGGGGTACTAACTATGGCTACACCTTC,CARNGGTNYGYTF
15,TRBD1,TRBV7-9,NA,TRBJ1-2,TGTGCCAGCAGCTCCCACCAGACAGGGGCCTATGGCTACACCTTC,CASSSHQTGAYGYTF
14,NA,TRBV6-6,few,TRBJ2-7,TGTGCCAGCAGTTACTCGCTCGGGATCGACGAGCAGTACTTC,CASSYSLGIDEQYF
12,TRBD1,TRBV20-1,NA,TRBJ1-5,TGCAGTGCTGCACAGGGGATACAGCCCCAGCATTTT,CSAAQGIQPQHF
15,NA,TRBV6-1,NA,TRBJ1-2,TGTGCCAGCAGGGCTTACAGGGTTGGTAACTATGGCTACACCTTC,CASRAYRVGNYGYTF
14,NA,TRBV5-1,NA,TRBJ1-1,TGCGCCAGCAGCTTGTTCACGAAAGGGACTGAAGCTTTCTTT,CASSLFTKGTEAFF
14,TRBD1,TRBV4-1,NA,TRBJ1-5,TGCGCCAGCAGCGCGGGAACAGGGGCACAGCCCCAGCATTTT,CASSAGTGAQPQHF
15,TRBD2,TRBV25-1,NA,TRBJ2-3,TGTGCCAGCAGTACGCGCGGGGGGGCCAAAGATACGCAGTATTTT,CASSTRGGAKDTQYF
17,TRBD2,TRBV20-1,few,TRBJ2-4,TGCAGTGCTAGACCTAGCGGGACGCTTCAACGGGGAAACATTCAGTACTTC,CSARPSGTLQRGNIQYF
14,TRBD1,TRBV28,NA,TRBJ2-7,TGTGCCAGCAGTGCCGGGACAGGGGTCGACGAGCAGTACTTC,CASSAGTGVDEQYF
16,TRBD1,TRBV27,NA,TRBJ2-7,TGTGCCAGCAGTGGGGGACAGGTTTATTCTTTTTACGAGCAGTACTTC,CASSGGQVYSFYEQYF
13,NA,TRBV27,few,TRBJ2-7,TGTGCCAGCAGTCTAGCCCAGGGCACCGAGCAGTACTTC,CASSLAQGTEQYF
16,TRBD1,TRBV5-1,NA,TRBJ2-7,TGCGCCAGCAGCTATGAGCCGGGACAGGGGAATCACGAGCAGTACTTC,CASSYEPGQGNHEQYF
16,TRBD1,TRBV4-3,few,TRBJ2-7,TGCGCCAGCAGCTCCACAGGGGGCTTGTCCTACAATGAGCAGTACTTC,CASSSTGGLSYNEQYF
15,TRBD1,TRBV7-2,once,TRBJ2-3,TGTGCCAGCACCCCAGACAGGGGGTGGGCAGATACGCAGTATTTT,CASTPDRGWADTQYF
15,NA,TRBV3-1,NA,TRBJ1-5,TGTGCCAGCAGCCAAGGGGGGAGGGGACACCAGCCCCAGCATTTT,CASSQGGRGHQPQHF
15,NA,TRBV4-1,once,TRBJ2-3,TGCGCCAGCAGCCCCGTAGAGCAGCCAGCAGATACGCAGTATTTT,CASSPVEQPADTQYF
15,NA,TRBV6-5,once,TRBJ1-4,TGTGCCAGCAGACCCCACAGCACAACTAAGGAAAAACTGTTTTTT,CASRPHSTTKEKLFF
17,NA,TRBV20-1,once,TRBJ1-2,TGCAGTGCTAGAGTAGAAGGCCAGGCGGGGGCCGACTATGGCTACACCTTC,CSARVEGQAGADYGYTF
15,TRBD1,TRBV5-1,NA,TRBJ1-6,TGCGCCAGCAGCTTAGCGGGACAGGAAAGATCACCCCTCCACTTT,CASSLAGQERSPLHF
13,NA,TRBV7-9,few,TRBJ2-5,TGTGCCAGCAGTCCAACATGGATGGGGACCCAGTACTTC,CASSPTWMGTQYF
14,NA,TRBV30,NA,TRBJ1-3,TGTGCCTGGAGTGTAAAATTCTCTGGAAACACCATATATTTT,CAWSVKFSGNTIYF
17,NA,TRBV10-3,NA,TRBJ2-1,TGTGCCATCAGTGAGTCGCCGCCCTGGGCCTCCTACAATGAGCAGTTCTTC,CAISESPPWASYNEQFF